Listed below are T cell receptor beta chains from one sample, sequenced in a study of blood T cell repertoires in COVID-19. Produced via immunoSEQ multiplex PCR; TCRdb's table is partial and in-frame only. The sample contains tens of thousands of clones, more than 75% of which appear only once. Sequenced sample: peripheral blood. These receptors were collected from a woman aged 80 or over with active or convalescent COVID-19. CDR3s include the opening cysteine and the closing phenylalanine or tryptophan. A D gene is named only where the DNA matches it firmly. Some rows mark clone size as missing; the rest say once, few, many or name a class of expanded clone.

V gene,clone size,D gene,J gene,CDR3 DNA,CDR3 protein
TRBV5-6,few,TRBD2,TRBJ2-7,TGTGCCAGCAGCTTGGCAGCGGGGAGCGAGCAGTACTTC,CASSLAAGSEQYF
TRBV4-1,-,TRBD2,TRBJ2-2,TGCGCCAGCCGACTAGCGGAGGACACCGGGGAGCTGTTTTTT,CASRLAEDTGELFF
TRBV5-4,-,-,TRBJ1-1,TGTGCCAGCAGCCGAGAAATGAACACTGAAGCTTTCTTT,CASSREMNTEAFF
TRBV4-3,few,TRBD2,TRBJ2-4,TGCGCCAGCAGCCCTTCAGCGGGGGTTCAGGAGAAAGCCAAAAACATTCAGTACTTC,CASSPSAGVQEKAKNIQYF
TRBV7-2,-,-,TRBJ2-5,TGTGCCAGCAGCCCTGGGGGGGGCTCCGAGACCCAGTACTTC,CASSPGGGSETQYF
TRBV2,few,-,TRBJ1-1,TGTGCCAGCACTCCTTGGCAGTCAACTGAAGCTTTCTTT,CASTPWQSTEAFF
TRBV7-2,-,-,TRBJ2-7,TGTGCCAGCAGCTTAGAAGGGACTCCTACCTACGAGCAGTACTTC,CASSLEGTPTYEQYF
TRBV28,-,-,TRBJ1-3,TGTGCCAGTTCACCTCGGGGGAGCCCCCGAAACACCATATATTTT,CASSPRGSPRNTIYF
TRBV2,-,TRBD1,TRBJ1-5,TGTGCCAGCGGGACAGGGGAATCGGGCAATCAGCCCCAGCATTTT,CASGTGESGNQPQHF
TRBV19,-,-,TRBJ2-2,TGTGCCAGTAGCTGGCAGGGCGGGGAGCTGTTTTTT,CASSWQGGELFF
TRBV19,-,-,TRBJ2-1,TGTGCCAGTATCTCAATGGGGGGAGAGCAGTTCTTC,CASISMGGEQFF
TRBV3-1/TRBV3-2,-,-,TRBJ2-5,TGTGCCAGCAGCCAGTATACGGGGTTAGGGGAGACCCAGTACTTC,CASSQYTGLGETQYF
TRBV5-1,-,TRBD1,TRBJ2-1,TGCGCCAGCAGCTTCCGGGACAGCAATGAGCAGTTCTTC,CASSFRDSNEQFF
TRBV7-2,few,TRBD2,TRBJ2-7,TGTGCCAGCAGCTTATTGGATAGCGGGAGCTACGAGCAGTACTTC,CASSLLDSGSYEQYF
TRBV27,-,TRBD1,TRBJ2-7,TGTGCCAGCAGTTCGCCCCGAGGGGGCAGCTCCGTCTACGAGCAGTACTTC,CASSSPRGGSSVYEQYF
TRBV28,-,TRBD1,TRBJ2-7,TGTGCCAGCAGTTTATACCCATTGGACAGGGGCTACGAGCAGTACTTC,CASSLYPLDRGYEQYF
TRBV6-5,-,-,TRBJ2-3,TGTGCCAGCAGTCCCAGACAGGGAGGTACGCAGTATTTT,CASSPRQGGTQYF
TRBV4-3,-,TRBD1,TRBJ1-4,TGCGCCAGCAGTTGGGACAGGCCTAATGAAAAACTGTTTTTT,CASSWDRPNEKLFF
TRBV5-1,few,-,TRBJ1-1,TGCGCCAGCAGCTTGGTGGGGGGCGGGAGCACTGAAGCTTTCTTT,CASSLVGGGSTEAFF
TRBV13,-,TRBD1,TRBJ1-3,TGTGCCAGCAGCTTAGGCAGACAGGGTCTTGGAAACACCATATATTTT,CASSLGRQGLGNTIYF
TRBV3-1/TRBV3-2,-,TRBD2,TRBJ2-7,TGTGCCAGCAGCCCGACTAGCGGGGGGAACGAGCAGTACTTC,CASSPTSGGNEQYF
TRBV18,-,-,TRBJ2-6,TGTGCCAGCTCCCCGGGGAATCCTGGGGCCAACGTCCTGACTTTC,CASSPGNPGANVLTF
TRBV30,few,-,TRBJ1-5,TGTGCCCTAGCCCAGGGGCCAGGGCAGCCCCAGCATTTT,CALAQGPGQPQHF
TRBV20-1,-,-,TRBJ1-2,TGCAGTGCTAGATTCCGGTTCGGCTACACCTTC,CSARFRFGYTF
TRBV7-8,-,TRBD1,TRBJ1-4,TGTGCCAGCAGCCTCCACGACAGGGGGCGCGGGGAAAAACTGTTTTTT,CASSLHDRGRGEKLFF
TRBV20-1,-,TRBD2,TRBJ2-2,TGCAGTGCTAGTCGGCTAGCGGGGTCCGGGGAGCTGTTTTTT,CSASRLAGSGELFF
TRBV2,-,TRBD2,TRBJ2-3,TGTGCCAGCAGCCAACTAGCGGGGGGGCCAGATACGCAGTATTTT,CASSQLAGGPDTQYF
TRBV9,-,-,TRBJ1-2,TGTGCCAGCAGCGTAAGCCCGACCGGTAGCACCTATGGCTACACCTTC,CASSVSPTGSTYGYTF
TRBV6-6,-,TRBD1,TRBJ1-2,TGTGCCAGCAGTTACCCGGACTGGACAGGGGGCGAGGGCTACACCTTC,CASSYPDWTGGEGYTF
TRBV6-5,-,-,TRBJ2-5,TGTGCCAGCAGTTACGACGGGATCCAAGAGACCCAGTACTTC,CASSYDGIQETQYF
TRBV10-3,few,TRBD1,TRBJ2-2,TGTGCCATCAGCCTGGACAGGGGGCAAGGGGAGCTGTTTTTT,CAISLDRGQGELFF
TRBV10-3,-,-,TRBJ1-1,TGTGCCATCAGTGGGCCTCTGGACAGAGCGAACACTGAAGCTTTCTTT,CAISGPLDRANTEAFF
TRBV9,-,-,TRBJ2-2,TGTGCCAGCAGCGTAGTTAGCGGAGGAACCGGGGAGCTGTTTTTT,CASSVVSGGTGELFF
TRBV30,-,-,TRBJ1-3,TGTGCCTGGAGTGTACTGGGAGCCAACACCATATATTTT,CAWSVLGANTIYF
TRBV28,few,-,TRBJ2-7,TGTGCCAGCAGTCCCCCGGGGACACCCTCCTACGAGCAGTACTTC,CASSPPGTPSYEQYF
TRBV7-9,-,-,TRBJ1-2,TGTGCCAGCACCCCCGGAGCGGTTGGCTACACCTTC,CASTPGAVGYTF
TRBV7-8,-,-,TRBJ1-4,TGTGCCAGCAGCTTAGTCAAGGGGTACGGTGAAAAACTGTTTTTT,CASSLVKGYGEKLFF
TRBV25-1,-,-,TRBJ2-1,TGTGCCAGCAGTCGGGCGGGGGCCCTGAATGAGCAGTTCTTC,CASSRAGALNEQFF
TRBV7-7,-,-,TRBJ2-5,TGTGCTAGCAGCCCCAGCGCGGGGGCCCAAGAGACCCAGTACTTC,CASSPSAGAQETQYF
TRBV12-3/TRBV12-4,-,-,TRBJ2-1,TGTGCCAGCAGTTTCATGTTAGAGGGTGAGCAGTTCTTC,CASSFMLEGEQFF
TRBV3-1/TRBV3-2,-,TRBD1,TRBJ2-1,TGTGCCAGCAGCCAAGAGGGACAGATTTACAATGAGCAGTTCTTC,CASSQEGQIYNEQFF
TRBV6-5,-,TRBD1,TRBJ1-5,TGTGCCAGCAGCGGGACAGGGGGCGGGAATCAGCCCCAGCATTTT,CASSGTGGGNQPQHF
TRBV30,-,-,TRBJ1-5,TGTGCCTGGAGTTGGGGAGGGTTGGGGCAGCCCCAGCATTTT,CAWSWGGLGQPQHF
TRBV7-9,-,-,TRBJ1-2,TGTGCCAGCAGCTTAGAGGAGGGTTTGCGTGGCTACACCTTC,CASSLEEGLRGYTF
TRBV18,-,TRBD1,TRBJ2-5,TGTGCCAGCTCGCCACAGGGGATAATCCGCCAAGAGACCCAGTACTTC,CASSPQGIIRQETQYF
TRBV15,-,-,TRBJ2-3,TGTGCCACCAGCAGAGAGGGCTCGAACACAGATACGCAGTATTTT,CATSREGSNTDTQYF
TRBV7-9,-,TRBD1,TRBJ2-3,TGTGCCAGCAGCTCGACAGGGACGACAGATACGCAGTATTTT,CASSSTGTTDTQYF
TRBV6-5,-,-,TRBJ2-1,TGTGCCAGCAGGCCGACAGGAAGCTCCTACAATGAGCAGTTCTTC,CASRPTGSSYNEQFF
TRBV19,-,TRBD1,TRBJ2-7,TGTGCCAGTAGGGAGGGACAGGGGGCCTACGAGCAGTACTTC,CASREGQGAYEQYF
TRBV6-1,-,-,TRBJ1-2,TGTGCCAGCAGTGACGGACAGCCCAACTATGGCTACACCTTC,CASSDGQPNYGYTF
TRBV7-2,-,TRBD2,TRBJ2-7,TGTGCAAGCTTTAGCGGGGGCGCGAACGAGCAGTACTTC,CASFSGGANEQYF